This T cell receptor (beta chain) was recorded in a study of OX40 agonist ivuxolimab in advanced cancers. Turning to the study itself: The dose-escalation cohort was around 83% male, with a mean age of around 60 years, ranging roughly 20 to 80. Study-level points and caveats: In CD8+ T cells, expanded clones were on average more numerous than in CD4+. Low clonal expansion, among the lowest seen, marked partial responders at 0.1-3.0 mg/kg.

With baseline, cycle 4 day 1, and cycle 7 day 1 as timepoints, blood was sampled. The table came from immunoSEQ multiplex PCR; TCRdb's copy has only in-frame clones and leaves some out. Among about 150,000 clones listed, roughly 94% were seen once. Germline V gene lookup returns CDR1 SGHRS and CDR2 YFSETQ. With V trimmed by 4 bases and J by 5 bases, 6 bases remained unmatched. This CDR3 is 14 amino acids long. In regard to this clone: Its specificity is unknown.

The rearrangement uses TRBV5-1 and TRBJ2-5; TRBD1 matches at 9 bases. The receptor was isolated from an adult with an advanced solid tumor such as melanoma, head and neck, liver or kidney cancer. Sequenced here: CD4+ or CD8+ T cells sorted from blood, sampled in a trial of the OX40 agonist ivuxolimab. CDR3 region: CASSPGTGPETQYF. CDR3 nucleotides: TGCGCCAGCAGCCCTGGGACAGGGCCCGAGACCCAGTACTTC.